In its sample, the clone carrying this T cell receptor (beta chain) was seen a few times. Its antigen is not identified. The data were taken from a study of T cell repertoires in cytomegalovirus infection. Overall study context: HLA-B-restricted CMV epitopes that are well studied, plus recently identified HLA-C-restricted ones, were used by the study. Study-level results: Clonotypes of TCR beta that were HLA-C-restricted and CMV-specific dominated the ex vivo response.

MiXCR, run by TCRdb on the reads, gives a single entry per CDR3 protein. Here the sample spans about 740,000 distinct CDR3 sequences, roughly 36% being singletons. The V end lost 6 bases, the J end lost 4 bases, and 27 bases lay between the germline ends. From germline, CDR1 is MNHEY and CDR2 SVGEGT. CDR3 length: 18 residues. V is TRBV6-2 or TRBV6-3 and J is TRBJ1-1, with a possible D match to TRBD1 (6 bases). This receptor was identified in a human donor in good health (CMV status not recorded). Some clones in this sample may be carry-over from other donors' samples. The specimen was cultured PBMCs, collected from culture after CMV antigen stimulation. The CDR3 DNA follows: TGTGCCAGCAGCCGCACTCAGGGGAGAGGGAGAATGAGCACTGAAGCTTTCTTT. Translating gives CASSRTQGRGRMSTEAFF.